This passage covers 22 T cell receptor beta chains from one sample sequenced in a study of cytomegalovirus exposure and HLA in healthy donors. Primers for the PCR totalled 60 Vbeta and 13 Jbeta. The repertoire was sequenced with immunoSEQ multiplex PCR; TCRdb's copy has only in-frame clones and lacks some. The sample shows approximately 190,000 clones, about 87% of them seen only once. Material for sequencing was PBMCs. Source of these receptors: a man under 40 in good health and CMV-seronegative.

The chain joins TRBV7-2 to TRBJ1-2, with TRBD1 matching 7 bases. CDR1 SGHTA and CDR2 FQGNSA come from the germline V gene. There are 15 residues in the CDR3. The junction had 9 bases not matched to a gene; V was cut back by 4 bases and J by 4 bases. CDR3 sequence reads: CASSSPAGTVYGYTF. CDR3 bases: TGTGCCAGCAGCTCCCCAGCAGGGACAGTCTATGGCTACACCTTC.

The chain recombines TRBV5-1 with TRBJ1-4; perhaps TRBD1 as D (6 bases). The CDR3 totals 17 residues. The germline V and J ends were trimmed by 1 base and 1 base, with 14 bases remaining between them. Per germline, CDR1 SGHRS and CDR2 YFSETQ. The chain's CDR3 is CASSLIGGARTNEKLFF. The DNA for the CDR3 is TGCGCCAGCAGCTTGATCGGGGGGGCGCGAACTAATGAAAAACTGTTTTTT. Based on the CDR3 plus reference TRBV5-1 and TRBJ1-4, the full variable domain is KAGVTQTPRYLIKTRGQQVTLSCSPISGHRSVSWYQQTPGQGLQFLFEYFSETQRNKGNFPGRFSGRQFSNSRSEMNVSTLELGDSALYLCASSLIGGARTNEKLFFGSGTQLSVL.

This sequence joins TRBV15 and TRBJ2-4; no firm D call. This CDR3 region has 17 residues. V was trimmed by 0 bases and J by 0 bases, leaving 12 bases between them. Per the germline V gene, CDR1 is LNHNV and CDR2 is YYDKDF (reference sequence). CDR3 DNA: TGTGCCACCAGCAGAGATTCGGCAGGAAAAGCCAAAAACATTCAGTACTTC. Residues: CATSRDSAGKAKNIQYF.

The chain is built from TRBV6-1 and TRBJ2-7; D uncertain. Germline assignment: CDR1 MNHNS and CDR2 SASEGT. V was cut by 8 bases and J by 2 bases, with 13 bases left in between. This CDR3 has 13 residues. CDR3 sequence (DNA): TGTGCCAGCGGTCTAGAGTCCGCCTACGAGCAGTACTTC. Translation: CASGLESAYEQYF.

The V and J genes are TRBV25-1 and TRBJ2-7, with 13 bases aligning to TRBD2. Germline CDR1 is MGHDK and CDR2 is SYGVNS. The CDR3 loop spans 16 amino acids. Germline trimming cut 5 bases from V and 5 bases from J; bases unmatched to any gene: 9. CDR3 in DNA: TGTGCCAGCAGTCCCGGGACTAGCGGGATTACGGACGAGCAGTACTTC. Protein sequence: CASSPGTSGITDEQYF.

This chain joins TRBV6-5 and TRBJ1-5; 8 bases agree with TRBD1. Trimming took 5 bases from V and 3 from J; bases not matched to a gene: 3. Germline V lookup: CDR1 MNHEY, CDR2 SVGAGI. The CDR3 has 14 residues. The DNA of the CDR3 is TGTGCCAGCAGTCGGGACAGGACCAATCAGCCCCAGCATTTT. Protein sequence: CASSRDRTNQPQHF.

This clone has just one count. This sequence joins TRBV27 and TRBJ2-3, with D hard to call. Per germline, CDR1 MNHEY and CDR2 SMNVEV (reference sequence). With 0 bases removed from V and 6 bases from J, the gap between germline ends came to 7 bases. CDR3 size: 13 residues. The CDR3 here is CASSLSDRDTQYF. The CDR3 coding sequence is TGTGCCAGCAGTTTATCTGATCGGGATACGCAGTATTTT.

The rearrangement links TRBV7-9 to TRBJ2-7; D unclear. Germline CDR1 is SEHNR and CDR2 is FQNEAQ (reference sequence). The CDR3 length is 15 residues. V was trimmed by 5 bases and J by 1 base, leaving 15 bases between them. CDR3 amino acids: CASSGQRLQSYEQYF. In DNA, the CDR3 is TGTGCCAGCAGCGGCCAGCGACTCCAATCCTACGAGCAGTACTTC.

The CDR3 DNA reads TGTGCCAGCAGCTTCGGAGATCCGGGGACAACTCATCAGCCCCAGCATTTT. Its protein product is CASSFGDPGTTHQPQHF. This rearrangement joins TRBV7-9 to TRBJ1-5; tentative D call: TRBD1 (6 bases). CDR1 and CDR2 from the germline V gene are SEHNR and FQNEAQ (reference sequence). This CDR3 spans 17 amino acids. With 3 bases removed from V and 5 bases from J, the gap between germline ends came to 20 bases.

This chain uses TRBV7-9 with TRBJ2-5, with 9 bases aligning to TRBD1. The CDR3 has 14 amino acids. Germline V gene lookup returns CDR1 SEHNR and CDR2 FQNEAQ (reference sequence). The ends lost 3 bases at V and 5 bases at J; junction bases unmatched: 4. CDR3 protein: CASSLTGGWETQYF. CDR3 bases: TGTGCCAGCAGCTTGACAGGGGGGTGGGAGACCCAGTACTTC.

In this sample, this clone turned up once. V and J are TRBV2 and TRBJ2-1; no clear D gene. The CDR3 has 15 amino acids. The V gene lost 1 base and the J gene lost 5 bases, with 12 bases spanning the gap. Germline values: CDR1 SNHLY, CDR2 FYNNEI. CDR3 bases: TGTGCCAGCAGTGAAGATCGGGTAAAAAACAATGAGCAGTTCTTC. This sequence encodes CASSEDRVKNNEQFF.

In regard to this clone: The junction shows a germline mismatch at one end, possibly a read error. The V and J genes are TRBV30 and TRBJ2-1; D gene unclear. The CDR3 consists of 14 residues. Germline CDR1 GTSNPN, CDR2 SVGIG (reference sequence). The CDR3 DNA is TGTGCCTGGGGTGTTGGGCAGGTCTACAATGAGCAGTTCTTC. This sequence encodes CAWGVGQVYNEQFF.

This chain links TRBV6-5 with TRBJ1-3; the D is unclear. Germline V lookup: CDR1 MNHEY, CDR2 SVGAGI. This CDR3 comprises 13 residues. The ends were cut back, 9 bases at V and 0 bases at J, with 9 bases in the middle. The chain's CDR3 is CARGVSSGNTIYF. Here the CDR3 DNA reads TGTGCCAGGGGAGTGAGCTCTGGAAACACCATATATTTT.

The chain joins TRBV28 to TRBJ2-7; a possible D gene is TRBD1 (6 bases). There are 13 residues in the CDR3. Germline CDR1 MDHEN, CDR2 SYDVKM. With 3 bases removed from V and 5 bases from J, the gap between germline ends came to 11 bases. The CDR3 reads CASSFPGADEQYF. Here the CDR3 DNA reads TGTGCCAGCAGTTTCCCAGGGGCGGACGAGCAGTACTTC.

The chain uses TRBV10-3 and TRBJ1-3; 8 nucleotides agree with TRBD1. CDR1 and CDR2 (germline): ENHRY, SYGVKD. This CDR3 contains 14 residues. V gave up 5 bases and J gave up 4 bases; unmatched junction bases: 4. As DNA, the CDR3 is TGTGCCATCAGTATGGACAGGGAAGGAAACACCATATATTTT. This gives the protein CAISMDREGNTIYF.

The chain joins TRBV2 to TRBJ2-1, with a possible D match to TRBD2 (7 bases). V lost 1 base, J lost 3 bases, and 10 bases lay in between. CDR1 is SNHLY, CDR2 FYNNEI, per germline. The CDR3 contains 15 residues. The CDR3 DNA is TGTGCCAGCAGTGAAGAGGGAGGGGGCTACAATGAGCAGTTCTTC. The encoded protein is CASSEEGGGYNEQFF. The variable domain in full, completed from reference TRBV2 and TRBJ2-1, reads EPEVTQTPSHQVTQMGQEVILRCVPISNHLYFYWYRQILGQKVEFLVSFYNNEISEKSEIFDDQFSVERPDGSNFTLKIRSTKLEDSAMYFCASSEEGGGYNEQFFGPGTRLTVL.

This clone was detected once. The chain uses TRBV27 and TRBJ2-7; maybe TRBD1 (6 bases). CDR1 MNHEY and CDR2 SMNVEV come from the germline V gene (reference sequence). Trimming pared 1 base from V and 6 bases from J, leaving 13 bases between. The length of the CDR3 is 14 residues. The CDR3 bases are TGTGCCAGCAGTTTATTTACGCCAGGGGCCGAGCAGTACTTC. This sequence encodes CASSLFTPGAEQYF.

The rearrangement uses TRBV9 and TRBJ2-5; D is perhaps TRBD2 (7 bases). The CDR3 has 13 amino acids. Germline V CDR1 and CDR2: SGDLS, YYNGEE. V was cut by 3 bases and J by 5 bases, with 11 bases left in between. Here the CDR3 reads CASSGGGRETQYF. Here the CDR3 DNA reads TGTGCCAGCAGCGGGGGGGGCCGGGAGACCCAGTACTTC.

The chain combines TRBV5-4 with TRBJ2-1; TRBD1 might be the D (5 bases). This CDR3 is built from 14 residues. Trimming cost V 0 bases and J 5 bases, with 9 bases left between them. Germline CDR1 is SGHNT and CDR2 is YYREEE (reference sequence). In nucleotides, the CDR3 is TGTGCCAGCAGCTTGGTACCAGGGAACAATGAGCAGTTCTTC. This encodes CASSLVPGNNEQFF.

J is TRBJ2-1 and V is TRBV10-3, with D tentatively TRBD2 (5 bases). V was clipped by 3 bases and J by 4 bases, with 7 bases between them. Germline CDR1 ENHRY, CDR2 SYGVKD. The CDR3 contains 13 residues. The CDR3 region is CAISDGKYNEQFF. CDR3 DNA: TGTGCCATCAGTGACGGGAAATACAATGAGCAGTTCTTC.

Worth noting for this clone: This same CDR3 is encoded by further DNA sequences in the sample. This sequence joins TRBV6-5 and TRBJ1-1; D not certain. Germline V CDR1 and CDR2: MNHEY, SVGAGI. CDR3 size: 12 residues. The V end lost 3 bases, the J end lost 3 bases, and 5 bases lay between the germline ends. This CDR3 is CASSYGDTEAFF. CDR3 coding DNA: TGTGCCAGCAGTTATGGAGACACTGAAGCTTTCTTT.

The CDR3 nucleotides are TGTGCCAGCAGCTTCTCGACTAGCGGGAGTAATGAGCAGTTCTTC. Translated, it gives CASSFSTSGSNEQFF. J is TRBJ2-1 and V is TRBV11-3; 12 nucleotides match TRBD2. V was pared by 3 bases and J by 7 bases, with 4 bases of the junction left unmatched. This CDR3 has 15 amino acids. CDR1 is SGHNT and CDR2 is YENEEA in the germline V gene.